This T cell receptor (beta chain) was retrieved from a study of T cell responses to AZD1222 COVID-19 vaccine. Assay: immunoSEQ multiplex PCR; the TCRdb copy retains only in-frame clones and omits some. The table lists some 150,000 clones, around nine tenths of them singletons. Germline V gene sequence: CDR1 SGHNT, CDR2 YENEEA. The J segment lost 0 bases and the V segment lost 1 base, leaving 0 bases of the junction unmatched. This CDR3 spans 15 amino acids. This TCR derives from an adult who received the AZD1222 COVID-19 vaccine. The rearrangement links TRBV11-3 to TRBJ2-3; TRBD2 agrees at 8 bases. The sample in question was peripheral blood, obtained 28 days after the second AZD1222 dose. The CDR3 protein is CASSLAGGSTDTQYF. DNA of the CDR3: TGTGCCAGCAGCTTAGCGGGGGGGAGCACAGATACGCAGTATTTT.